This T cell receptor (beta chain) was identified during a study of blood T cell repertoires in COVID-19. Turning to the study itself: Samples representing acute and convalescent COVID-19 were sourced from the United States, Italy and Spain.

Per the authors' pipeline: Nucleated cell counts were estimated from reference gene primer amplification. Clones were read by immunoSEQ multiplex PCR, and TCRdb kept only the in-frame ones, dropping some. That table gives V, J and clone size, and the DNA gave D and trimming. The sample carries 150,000 or so clones, 90% recorded once. V trimming: 0 bases; J trimming: 8 bases; junction bases outside the gene matches: 3. The CDR3 has 15 residues. CDR1 and CDR2 from the germline V gene are MNHEY and SVGAGI. Sequencing input: peripheral blood. The chain joins TRBV6-5 to TRBJ2-2; 10 bases fit TRBD1. This TCR was sampled from a man over 45 with acute or convalescent COVID-19. The CDR3: CASSYSDRGLGELFF. CDR3 nucleotides: TGTGCCAGCAGTTACTCAGACAGGGGGCTTGGGGAGCTGTTTTTT.